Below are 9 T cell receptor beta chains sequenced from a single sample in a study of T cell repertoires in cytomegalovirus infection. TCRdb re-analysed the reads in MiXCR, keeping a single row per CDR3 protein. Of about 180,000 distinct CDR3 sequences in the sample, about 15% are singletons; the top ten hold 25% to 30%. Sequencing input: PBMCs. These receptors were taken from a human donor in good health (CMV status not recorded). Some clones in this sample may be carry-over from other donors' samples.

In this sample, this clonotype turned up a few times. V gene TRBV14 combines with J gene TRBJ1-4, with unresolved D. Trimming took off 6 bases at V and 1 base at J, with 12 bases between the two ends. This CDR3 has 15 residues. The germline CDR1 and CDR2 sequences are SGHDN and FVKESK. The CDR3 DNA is TGTGCCAGCAGATACGACTGCGGAACTAATGAAAAACTGTTTTTT. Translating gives CASRYDCGTNEKLFF.

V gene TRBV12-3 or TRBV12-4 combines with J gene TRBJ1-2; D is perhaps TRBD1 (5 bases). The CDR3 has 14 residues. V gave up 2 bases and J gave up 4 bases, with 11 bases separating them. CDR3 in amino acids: CASSLNGGVYGYTF. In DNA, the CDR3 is TGTGCCAGCAGTTTAAACGGAGGGGTCTATGGCTACACCTTC.

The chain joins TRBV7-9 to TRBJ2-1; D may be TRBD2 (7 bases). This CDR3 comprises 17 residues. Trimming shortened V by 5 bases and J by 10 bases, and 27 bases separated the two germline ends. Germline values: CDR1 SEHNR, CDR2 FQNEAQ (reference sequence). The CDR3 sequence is CASSATRGRGGGGEQFF. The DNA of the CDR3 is TGTGCCAGCAGCGCGACTAGGGGGAGGGGGGGGGGGGGGGAGCAGTTCTTC.

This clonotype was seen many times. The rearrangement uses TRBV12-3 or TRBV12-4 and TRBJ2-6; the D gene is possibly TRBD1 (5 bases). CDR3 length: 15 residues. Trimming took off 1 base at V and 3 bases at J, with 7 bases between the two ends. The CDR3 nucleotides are TGTGCCAGCAGTTTAGGGGGCGGTGGGGCCAACGTCCTGACTTTC. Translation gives CASSLGGGGANVLTF.

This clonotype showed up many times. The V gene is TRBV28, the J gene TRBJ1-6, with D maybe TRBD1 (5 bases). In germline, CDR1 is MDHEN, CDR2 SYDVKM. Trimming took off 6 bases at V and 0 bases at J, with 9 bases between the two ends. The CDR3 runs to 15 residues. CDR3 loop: CASSHDSSYNSPLHF. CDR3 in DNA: TGTGCCAGCAGCCACGACAGCTCCTATAATTCACCCCTCCACTTT.

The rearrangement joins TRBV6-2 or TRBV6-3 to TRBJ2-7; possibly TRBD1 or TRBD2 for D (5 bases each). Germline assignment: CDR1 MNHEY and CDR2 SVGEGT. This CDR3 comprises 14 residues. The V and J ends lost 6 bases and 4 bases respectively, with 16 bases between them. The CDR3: CASRLEGTPYEQYF. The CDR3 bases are TGTGCCAGCAGGCTAGAGGGGACCCCATACGAGCAGTACTTC.

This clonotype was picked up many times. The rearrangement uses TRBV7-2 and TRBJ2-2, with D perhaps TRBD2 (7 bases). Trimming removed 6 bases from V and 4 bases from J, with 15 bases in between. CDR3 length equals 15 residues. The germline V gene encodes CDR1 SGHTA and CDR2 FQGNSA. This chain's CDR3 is CASRGAGATTGELFF. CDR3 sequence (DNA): TGTGCCAGCAGAGGGGCGGGGGCCACCACCGGGGAGCTGTTTTTT.

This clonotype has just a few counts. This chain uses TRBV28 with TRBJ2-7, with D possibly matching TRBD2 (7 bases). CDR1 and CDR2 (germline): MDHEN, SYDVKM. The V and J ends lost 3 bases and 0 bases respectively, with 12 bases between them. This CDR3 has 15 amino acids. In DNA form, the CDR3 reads TGTGCCAGCAGTTTGGGGGGGGCCAGCTCCTACGAGCAGTACTTC. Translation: CASSLGGASSYEQYF.

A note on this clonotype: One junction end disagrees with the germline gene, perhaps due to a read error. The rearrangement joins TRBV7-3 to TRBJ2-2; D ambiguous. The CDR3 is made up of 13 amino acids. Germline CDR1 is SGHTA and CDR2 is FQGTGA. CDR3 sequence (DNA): TGTGCCAGCAGCACACCGAACATCGGGGAGCTGTTTTTT. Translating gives CASSTPNIGELFF. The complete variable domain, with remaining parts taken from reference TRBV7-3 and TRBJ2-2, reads GAGVSQTPSNKVTEKGKYVELRCDPISGHTALYWYRQSLGQGPEFLIYFQGTGAADDSGLPNDRFFAVRPEGSVSTLKIQRTERGDSAVYLCASSTPNIGELFFGEGSRLTVL.